Presented here are 16 T cell receptor beta chains from one specimen sequenced in a study of OX40 agonist ivuxolimab in advanced cancers. TCRdb keeps only in-frame clones here, not all; method: immunoSEQ multiplex PCR. The sample holds 100,000 to 150,000 clones, under 95% seen once. This sample comprised CD4+ or CD8+ T cells sorted from blood, obtained in a trial of the OX40 agonist ivuxolimab. The receptors originated from an adult with an advanced solid tumor such as melanoma, head and neck, liver or kidney cancer.

The V and J genes are TRBV19 and TRBJ1-2; tentative D call: TRBD1 (5 bases). The length of the CDR3 is 15 residues. Looked up from germline, CDR1 is LNHDA and CDR2 is SQIVND (reference sequence). With 7 bases removed from V and 2 bases from J, the gap between germline ends came to 17 bases. The CDR3 loop reads CASTRDRWPNYGYTF. The CDR3 coding sequence is TGTGCCAGTACCAGAGACAGATGGCCAAACTATGGCTACACCTTC.

The genes are TRBV2 and TRBJ1-1; 8 bases line up with TRBD1. The germline CDR1 and CDR2 sequences are SNHLY and FYNNEI. The CDR3 sequence is 15 residues long. The trim removed 4 bases at V and 2 bases at J, leaving 6 bases unmatched. CDR3 in amino acids: CASSVGGQANTEAFF. The CDR3 DNA reads TGTGCCAGCAGTGTCGGGGGACAGGCAAACACTGAAGCTTTCTTT.

The V and J genes are TRBV6-5 and TRBJ2-7; D may match TRBD1 or TRBD2 (5 bases each). V lost 4 bases to trimming and J lost 2 bases, with 9 bases between them. This CDR3 is 13 amino acids long. The germline V gene has CDR1 MNHEY and CDR2 SVGAGI. CDR3 in amino acids: CASSWDGPYEQYF. The DNA of the CDR3 is TGTGCCAGCAGTTGGGACGGTCCCTACGAGCAGTACTTC.

The gene calls are TRBV7-2 and TRBJ2-2, with TRBD2 as a possible D gene (5 bases). CDR1 and CDR2 (germline): SGHTA, FQGNSA. With 2 bases removed from V and 0 bases from J, the gap between germline ends came to 7 bases. There are 15 residues in the CDR3. The CDR3 reads CASSLRAANTGELFF. The CDR3 DNA sequence: TGTGCCAGCAGCTTAAGAGCGGCGAACACCGGGGAGCTGTTTTTT.

The rearrangement uses TRBV6-5 and TRBJ2-7, with D tentatively TRBD2 (6 bases). The CDR3 has 14 residues. Germline V gives CDR1 MNHEY, CDR2 SVGAGI. The V and J ends lost 6 bases and 3 bases respectively, with 15 bases between them. The CDR3 DNA is TGTGCCAGCAGACCGGCTAGCGTCCTCTACGAGCAGTACTTC. Its protein product is CASRPASVLYEQYF.

The J gene is TRBJ1-1, the V gene TRBV19; D gene ambiguous. The CDR3 spans 13 residues. Germline CDR1 is LNHDA and CDR2 is SQIVND (reference sequence). Trimming left V 3 bases short and J 6 bases short, with 11 bases between. This CDR3 reads CASSIPGSAEAFF. CDR3 bases: TGTGCCAGTAGTATTCCGGGGAGCGCTGAAGCTTTCTTT.

V usage is TRBV10-3 and J usage is TRBJ2-1; the match to TRBD2 covers 14 bases. Germline CDR1 ENHRY, CDR2 SYGVKD. The CDR3 sequence is 15 residues long. Trimming took 4 bases from V and 7 from J; bases not matched to a gene: 3. The CDR3 DNA is TGTGCCATCAGTGGGACTAGCGGGAGGTCGAATGAGCAGTTCTTC. Encoded protein: CAISGTSGRSNEQFF.

The chain has TRBV27 and TRBJ1-1, with no clear D. The CDR3 runs 13 residues. Between the trimmed V and J ends, which lost 8 bases and 1 base, there was a span of 11 bases. Germline values: CDR1 MNHEY, CDR2 SMNVEV (reference sequence). The CDR3 loop is CASLDAGNTEAFF. The DNA for the CDR3 is TGTGCCAGCCTGGACGCGGGGAACACTGAAGCTTTCTTT.

The V call is TRBV4-1, the J call TRBJ2-1; TRBD2 agrees at 7 bases. In germline, CDR1 is MGHRA, CDR2 YSYEKL. With 3 bases clipped from V and 7 bases from J, the junction kept 12 bases outside the gene matches. This CDR3 region has 16 residues. The chain's CDR3 is CASSQRELANGNEQFF. As DNA, the CDR3 is TGCGCCAGCAGCCAGAGGGAACTAGCGAATGGGAATGAGCAGTTCTTC.

V gene TRBV9 combines with J gene TRBJ2-1; D not resolved. Germline CDR1 SGDLS, CDR2 YYNGEE. The CDR3 covers 14 residues. Trimming cost V 7 bases and J 2 bases, with 13 bases left between them. The CDR3 is CASQATEPYNEQFF. The CDR3, as DNA: TGTGCCAGCCAGGCGACGGAGCCCTACAATGAGCAGTTCTTC. Drawing the rest from reference TRBV9 and TRBJ2-1, the complete variable domain is DSGVTQTPKHLITATGQRVTLRCSPRSGDLSVYWYQQSLDQGLQFLIQYYNGEERAKGNILERFSAQQFPDLHSELNLSSLELGDSALYFCASQATEPYNEQFFGPGTRLTVL.

This chain uses TRBV7-9 with TRBJ2-3, with TRBD1 identical over 9 bases. The J segment lost 2 bases and the V segment lost 5 bases, leaving 5 bases of the junction unmatched. The CDR3 has 15 amino acids. Germline V gives CDR1 SEHNR, CDR2 FQNEAQ (reference sequence). The CDR3: CASSRDRENTDTQYF. Here the CDR3 DNA reads TGTGCCAGCAGCCGGGACAGGGAGAACACAGATACGCAGTATTTT. Complete variable domain (other parts from reference TRBV7-9 and TRBJ2-3): DTGVSQNPRHKITKRGQNVTFRCDPISEHNRLYWYRQTLGQGPEFLTYFQNEAQLEKSRLLSDRFSAERPKGSFSTLEIQRTEQGDSAMYLCASSRDRENTDTQYFGPGTRLTVL.

This clone was counted only a few times. The rearrangement joins TRBV7-2 to TRBJ1-2; no clear D. V was trimmed by 0 bases and J by 5 bases, leaving 13 bases between them. CDR3 size: 15 residues. Germline V lookup: CDR1 SGHTA, CDR2 FQGNSA. CDR3 protein: CASSLALTGSYGYTF. Here the CDR3 DNA reads TGTGCCAGCAGCTTAGCGCTTACTGGGTCGTATGGCTACACCTTC.

This chain joins TRBV11-2 and TRBJ1-6, with D possibly being TRBD1 (6 bases). There are 15 residues in the CDR3. V dropped 5 bases and J dropped 6 bases, with 14 bases sitting between them. In germline, CDR1 is SGHAT, CDR2 FQNNGV. CDR3 loop: CASSLNPGVNSPLHF. CDR3 coding DNA: TGTGCCAGCAGCCTAAACCCAGGGGTTAATTCACCCCTCCACTTT.

This chain links TRBV6-6 with TRBJ1-3; 9 bases match TRBD1. The germline V gene encodes CDR1 MNHNY and CDR2 SVGAGI (reference sequence). This CDR3 comprises 15 residues. Trimming removed 4 bases from V and 1 base from J; junction bases left unmatched: 2. CDR3 sequence reads: CASSWDRASGNTIYF. DNA of the CDR3: TGTGCCAGCAGTTGGGACAGGGCTTCTGGAAACACCATATATTTT.

The chain is built from TRBV19 and TRBJ2-3; D is possibly TRBD2 (6 bases). The CDR3 is made up of 16 amino acids. Trimming took off 5 bases at V and 5 bases at J, with 20 bases between the two ends. In germline, CDR1 is LNHDA, CDR2 SQIVND (reference sequence). CDR3 nucleotide sequence: TGTGCCAGTAGTGACCGTAGCGGATCCTGGCAAGATACGCAGTATTTT. As protein: CASSDRSGSWQDTQYF.

The V gene is TRBV2, the J gene TRBJ1-5; 7 bases are shared with TRBD1. V shed 5 bases and J 4 bases; nucleotides not matched to a gene: 14. Germline V gives CDR1 SNHLY, CDR2 FYNNEI. The CDR3 sequence is 17 residues long. The CDR3 sequence: CASSPIDRAGGNQPQHF. CDR3 nucleotide sequence: TGTGCCAGCAGTCCTATAGACAGGGCGGGGGGTAATCAGCCCCAGCATTTT.